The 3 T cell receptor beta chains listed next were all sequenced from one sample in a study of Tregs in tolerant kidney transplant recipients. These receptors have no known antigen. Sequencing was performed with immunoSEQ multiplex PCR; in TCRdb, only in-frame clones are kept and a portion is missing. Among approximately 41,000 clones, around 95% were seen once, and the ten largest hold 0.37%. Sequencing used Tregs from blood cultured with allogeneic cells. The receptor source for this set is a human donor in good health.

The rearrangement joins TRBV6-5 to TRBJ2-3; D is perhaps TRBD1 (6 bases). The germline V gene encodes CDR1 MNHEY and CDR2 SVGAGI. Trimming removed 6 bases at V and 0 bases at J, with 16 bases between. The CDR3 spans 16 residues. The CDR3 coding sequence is TGTGCCAGCAGCTACCGCATGGGGGCTAGCACAGATACGCAGTATTTT. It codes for CASSYRMGASTDTQYF.

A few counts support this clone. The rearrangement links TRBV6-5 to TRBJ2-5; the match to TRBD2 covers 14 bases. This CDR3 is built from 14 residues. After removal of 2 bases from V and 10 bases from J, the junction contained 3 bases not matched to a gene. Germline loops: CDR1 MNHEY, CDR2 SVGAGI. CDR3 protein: CASSYPGTSGSQYF. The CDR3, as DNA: TGTGCCAGCAGTTACCCGGGGACTAGCGGGAGCCAGTACTTC.

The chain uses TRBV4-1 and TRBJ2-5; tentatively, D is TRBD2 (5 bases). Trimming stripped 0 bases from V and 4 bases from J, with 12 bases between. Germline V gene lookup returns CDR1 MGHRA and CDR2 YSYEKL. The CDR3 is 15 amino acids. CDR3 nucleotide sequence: TGCGCCAGCAGCCAAGAGGCCGGGGTTCGAGAGACCCAGTACTTC. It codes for CASSQEAGVRETQYF.